This T cell receptor beta chain was retrieved from a study of T-cell reconstitution after alpha-beta-depleted transplantation in children. Trimming took 3 bases from V and 7 from J, leaving 16 bases between them. The CDR3 runs to 15 residues. Germline-derived CDR1 and CDR2 are LGHDT and YNNKEL (reference sequence). A TCRbeta library incorporating unique molecular identifiers was prepared. TCRdb passed the PCR reads through MiXCR, listing each CDR3 protein once. Of a few hundred thousand distinct CDR3 sequences in the sample, 9.9% were seen once. The rearrangement joins TRBV3-1 to TRBJ1-5; possibly TRBD1 for D (6 bases). The clonotype was recovered from a human donor who donated a stem cell graft to a child with SCID. This specimen consisted of PBMCs from the stem cell graft donor, obtained from the stem cell graft. Written as DNA, the CDR3 is TGTGCCAGCAGCCAGGACAGAGGGGGGGGGCAGCCCCAGCATTTT. Residues: CASSQDRGGGQPQHF.